The clone carrying this T cell receptor beta chain was counted ten times or more. Its antigen is unknown. The data originate from a study of identical twins. Germline CDR1 and CDR2: SGDLS and YYNGEE. There are 15 residues in the CDR3. V lost 0 bases, J lost 4 bases, and 11 bases lay in between. Study-level findings and limits: These conclusions were based on statistical analysis (cross-sectional, not following the same donors). An excess of low generation probability was shown by twin-shared out-of-frame alpha sequences.

In TCRdb, the 5' RACE reads were re-called with MiXCR into one record per CDR3 protein. The sample contains about 700,000 distinct CDR3 sequences, 6.1% of which appear only once. The chain is built from TRBV9 and TRBJ2-1; no definite D call. Sequencing input: naive T cells sorted from blood. This receptor was identified in a man younger than 35 in good health. The CDR3 nucleotides read TGTGCCAGCAGCGTAGATACGGAAGGGTACAATGAGCAGTTCTTC. Protein: CASSVDTEGYNEQFF.